This T cell receptor (beta chain) is drawn from a study of spatial heterogeneity in lung cancer. The CDR3 spans 13 residues. J lost 2 bases, V lost 6 bases, and 3 bases had no gene match. Looked up from germline, CDR1 is SNHLY and CDR2 is FYNNEI. A few counts support this clonotype. The target antigen is unknown. Study-level findings and limits: Counts of expanded alpha and beta TCRs within tumors tracked the tumor nonsynonymous mutation count.

A unique molecular identifier was carried by every single TCR cDNA molecule. Via MiXCR, TCRdb re-called the 5' RACE reads, giving one row per CDR3 protein. The sample lists about 27,000 distinct CDR3 sequences; about 7% were seen once. Regarding time point: sample taken at primary tumor resection. Tumor, nontumor lung or frozen PBMC supplied whole RNA, sequenced without sorting. The origin of this receptor is a male donor with early-stage non-small cell lung cancer. The chain combines TRBV2 with TRBJ2-5; 7 bases fit TRBD1. This specimen was lung tumor tissue, taken at surgery. CDR3 sequence (DNA): TGTGCCAGCAGCTGGGACAGACAAGAGACCCAGTACTTC. Encoded protein: CASSWDRQETQYF.